The 30 T cell receptor beta chains below come from one sample, sequenced in a study of T cells in women clearing cervical HPV infection. Sequencing used immunoSEQ multiplex PCR; TCRdb keeps in-frame clones, though not all of them. This table holds some 39,000 clones. Sequenced: blood buffy coat. All receptors derive from a woman between 18 and 70 years old with a cervical HPV16 infection that either progressed to CIN3+ or cleared (not recorded which).

As for this clone: The read terminates 3 residues ahead of where the CDR3 ends, so the germline J gene completes it. The V and J genes are TRBV7-2 and TRBJ2-7, with a tentative D call TRBD2 (5 bases). This CDR3 is built from 13 residues. Trimming stripped 1 base from V and 5 bases from J, with 9 bases between. Germline CDR1 SGHTA, CDR2 FQGNSA. The CDR3: CASSLVATNEQYF. The part of the CDR3 DNA that was read is TGTGCCAGCAGCTTAGTGGCGACTAACGAG.

Turning to this clone: From the germline J gene comes the end of the CDR3, since the read stops 3 residues before it. V gene TRBV20-1 combines with J gene TRBJ1-5; 10 bases align to TRBD1. In germline, CDR1 is DFQATT, CDR2 SNEGSKA (reference sequence). Unmatched junction bases numbered 12, after V lost 2 bases and J lost 2 bases. The CDR3 spans 18 residues. The sequenced CDR3 bases are TGCAGTGCTAGAAAGGGGACAGGGGACCAGAGGGGCAATCAGCCC. Amino acids: CSARKGTGDQRGNQP. The entire CDR3 reads CSARKGTGDQRGNQPQHF.

Details on this clone: The CDR3 goes on 3 residues after the read ends, and that part is filled in from the germline J gene. This chain uses TRBV20-1 with TRBJ2-7; D gene uncertain. The CDR3 contains 14 residues. Trimming removed 1 base at V and 0 bases at J, with 10 bases between. Germline V lookup: CDR1 DFQATT, CDR2 SNEGSKA (reference sequence). CDR3 DNA, as far as it was read: TGCAGTGCTAGAGCCAAGGCCCTCTCCTACGAG. Encoded protein: CSARAKALSYE. The entire CDR3 protein reads CSARAKALSYEQYF.

Comment on this clone: The read is 3 residues too short to cover the CDR3 end, so that end is filled in from the germline J gene. The V gene is TRBV7-3, the J gene TRBJ2-3; D is possibly TRBD2 (5 bases). V lost 1 base to trimming and J lost 2 bases, with 13 bases between them. In germline, CDR1 is SGHTA, CDR2 FQGTGA. There are 16 residues in the CDR3. The CDR3 sequence: CASSLKRSLDTDTQYF. CDR3 bases read: TGTGCCAGCAGCTTAAAGCGGTCCCTGGACACAGATACG.

With regard to this clone: Read coverage stops 3 residues before the CDR3 terminus; the germline J gene supplies the remainder. The rearrangement joins TRBV2 to TRBJ1-2; 7 bases fit TRBD1. The germline V gene encodes CDR1 SNHLY and CDR2 FYNNEI. The CDR3 is 14 residues long. The CDR3 loop is CASTSGTVDYDYTF. The DNA read from the CDR3 is TGTGCCAGCACCTCCGGGACAGTCGACTACGAC.

Worth noting for this clone: The read ends 3 residues before the CDR3 terminus; that terminus is restored from the germline J gene. The chain has TRBV2 and TRBJ2-7; no definite D call. CDR3 length: 15 amino acids. Germline CDR1 reads SNHLY; CDR2 reads FYNNEI. Trimming shortened V by 2 bases and J by 0 bases, and 11 bases separated the two germline ends. The CDR3 loop reads CASSEPQTSSYEQYF. The covered CDR3 bases are TGTGCCAGCAGTGAACCACAGACCAGCTCCTACGAG. The whole variable domain, filled in from reference TRBV2 and TRBJ2-7, reads EPEVTQTPSHQVTQMGQEVILRCVPISNHLYFYWYRQILGQKVEFLVSFYNNEISEKSEIFDDQFSVERPDGSNFTLKIRSTKLEDSAMYFCASSEPQTSSYEQYFGPGTRLTVT.

Comments on this clone: The read gets to within 3 residues of the CDR3 end, and the germline J gene fills in the rest. This chain uses TRBV12-3 or TRBV12-4 with TRBJ2-7; 7 bases are a match to TRBD2. V gave up 5 bases and J gave up 1 base; unmatched junction bases: 8. This CDR3 is built from 15 residues. The DNA read from the CDR3 is TGTGCCAGCAGTCCGACCAGCGGGGCTTCCTACGAG. It yields the protein CASSPTSGASYE. The full CDR3 sequence reads CASSPTSGASYEQYF.

On this clone itself: Mismatch with germline at one junction end may stem from a read error. The CDR3 end lies 3 residues beyond the end of the read and is filled in from the germline J gene. The same CDR3 is also encoded by other DNA sequences in this sample. This chain joins TRBV19 and TRBJ1-3, with a possible D match to TRBD1 (5 bases). The germline gives CDR1 LNHDA, CDR2 SQIVND (reference sequence). The CDR3 is 15 amino acids. The covered CDR3 bases are TGTGCCAGTACCTTCGGGGGAGGAACTGGAAACACG. Translated: CASTFGGGTGNT. The full CDR3 is CASTFGGGTGNTIYF.

As for this clone: The read finishes 3 residues shy of the CDR3 end, and the germline J gene is used to complete it. This chain joins TRBV19 and TRBJ1-2; 8 positions match TRBD1. This CDR3 region has 13 residues. The V gene's germline CDR1 is LNHDA and CDR2 SQIVND (reference sequence). The DNA read from the CDR3 is TGTGCCAGTAGTACCCGGACAGGGAATGAC. It specifies CASSTRTGND. The full CDR3 sequence reads CASSTRTGNDYTF.

About this clone: The read terminates 3 residues ahead of where the CDR3 ends, so the germline J gene completes it. This chain joins TRBV2 and TRBJ2-2; no clear D. The ends were cut back, 6 bases at V and 5 bases at J, with 10 bases in the middle. The CDR3 loop spans 13 amino acids. Germline values: CDR1 SNHLY, CDR2 FYNNEI. The DNA read from the CDR3 is TGTGCCAGCAGGCCCGAGCCAACCGGGGAG. Translation: CASRPEPTGE. The full CDR3 protein reads CASRPEPTGELFF.

Notes on this clone: Read data end 3 residues before the CDR3 end; the end is taken from the germline J gene. J is TRBJ2-5 and V is TRBV12-3 or TRBV12-4, with 9 bases matching TRBD1. This CDR3 spans 15 amino acids. Germline trimming cut 5 bases from V and 2 bases from J; bases unmatched to any gene: 6. The CDR3 loop reads CASSKGTGLQETQYF. Partial CDR3 DNA: TGTGCCAGCAGTAAAGGGACAGGGCTACAAGAGACC.

Points on this clone: Sequencing ends 3 residues short of the CDR3 end; the germline J gene provides the rest. The chain is built from TRBV12-5 and TRBJ2-1; possible D gene TRBD1, 5 bases. V dropped 0 bases and J dropped 2 bases, with 11 bases sitting between them. CDR3 length: 16 residues. In germline, CDR1 is LGHNT, CDR2 FRNRAP. The DNA read from the CDR3 is TGTGCTAGTGGTTTGGTTCTAGGGGCCCCCTACAATGAG. As protein: CASGLVLGAPYNE. The full-length CDR3 reads as CASGLVLGAPYNEQFF.

Notes on this clone: Read sequence stops 3 residues before the CDR3 end, and the germline J gene provides the missing end. J is TRBJ1-4 and V is TRBV20-1; TRBD1 matches 8 bases. Germline-derived CDR1 and CDR2 are DFQATT and SNEGSKA (reference sequence). The length of the CDR3 is 17 residues. The J segment lost 4 bases and the V segment lost 6 bases, leaving 16 bases of the junction unmatched. CDR3: CSAPTGTGTRGNEKLFF. Partial CDR3 DNA: TGCAGTGCCCCTACCGGGACAGGCACTAGGGGTAATGAAAAA.

As to this clone: The CDR3 end is not reached by the read, which stops 3 residues before it; the germline J gene fills it in. The rearrangement joins TRBV20-1 to TRBJ2-3; 11 nucleotides match TRBD2. The V segment lost 2 bases and the J segment 4 bases; nucleotides outside the gene matches: 8. This CDR3 contains 16 residues. CDR1 is DFQATT and CDR2 is SNEGSKA in the germline V gene (reference sequence). CDR3 DNA (partial): TGCAGTGCTAGATCGTACGGGACTAGCGGCCCAGATACG. Residues: CSARSYGTSGPDT. The whole CDR3 protein reads CSARSYGTSGPDTQYF.

The DNA read from the CDR3 is TGCGCCAGCAGCCCAGGCCCAGGGTCGTCGCGAGGAAACACC. Translated: CASSPGPGSSRGNT. In full, the CDR3 is CASSPGPGSSRGNTIYF. The chain is built from TRBV4-1 and TRBJ1-3, with D perhaps TRBD1 (5 bases). The read terminates 3 residues before the CDR3 end, so the remaining end is supplied by the germline J gene. Germline V gene data show CDR1 as MGHRA and CDR2 as YSYEKL. Trimming cost V 4 bases and J 4 bases, with 20 bases left between them. This CDR3 is 17 amino acids long.

On this clone itself: Sequencing ends 3 residues short of the CDR3 end; the germline J gene provides the rest. This chain joins TRBV11-3 and TRBJ2-1, with 8 bases matching TRBD2. Germline V gene sequence: CDR1 SGHNT, CDR2 YENEEA. V gave up 2 bases and J gave up 9 bases; unmatched junction bases: 3. This CDR3 is built from 13 residues. The CDR3 is CASSLLAGGEQFF. CDR3 DNA, as far as it was read: TGTGCCAGCAGCTTACTAGCGGGTGGTGAG.

Note on this clone: The read falls 3 residues short of the CDR3 end, and the missing part is taken from the germline J gene. The rearrangement links TRBV7-3 to TRBJ2-2; D might be TRBD2 (5 bases). The CDR3 covers 14 residues. CDR1 and CDR2 from the germline V gene are SGHTA and FQGTGA. The V end was cut by 4 bases, the J end by 6 bases, with 12 bases between. The CDR3 is CASSSSLGAGELFF. The covered CDR3 bases are TGTGCCAGCAGCTCCTCCCTCGGGGCCGGGGAG.

Of note for this clone: The CDR3 end lies 3 residues beyond the end of the read and is filled in from the germline J gene. J is TRBJ2-1 and V is TRBV11-3; 8 bases are a match to TRBD1. Looked up from germline, CDR1 is SGHNT and CDR2 is YENEEA. The CDR3 extends over 15 amino acids. V was clipped by 3 bases and J by 5 bases; unmatched bases: 6. The CDR3 sequence is CASSFTRGLDNEQFF. The sequenced part of the CDR3 DNA is TGTGCCAGCAGCTTTACCAGGGGGCTCGACAATGAG.

As for this clone: The read gets to within 3 residues of the CDR3 end, and the germline J gene fills in the rest. This chain links TRBV7-9 with TRBJ1-4; D perhaps matches TRBD1 (5 bases). Trimming left V 1 base short and J 8 bases short, with 11 bases between. CDR3 size: 14 residues. Germline CDR1 reads SEHNR; CDR2 reads FQNEAQ (reference sequence). CDR3 bases read: TGTGCCAGCAGCTTAGGGCAGGGTCGGGAAAAA. It translates to CASSLGQGREK. The full-length CDR3 reads as CASSLGQGREKLFF.

Comments on this clone: The read comes to an end 3 residues before the CDR3 does, leaving the germline J gene to fill in the end. The genes are TRBV7-9 and TRBJ2-3; 12 bases match TRBD1. Germline V gene sequence: CDR1 SEHNR, CDR2 FQNEAQ (reference sequence). The CDR3 is made up of 14 amino acids. CDR3 protein: CASSPGQGAQPQYF. CDR3 DNA (partial): TGTGCCAGCAGCCCGGGACAGGGGGCTCAGCCG. The full variable domain, rest sourced from reference TRBV7-9 and TRBJ2-3, is DTGVSQNPRHKITKRGQNVTFRCDPISEHNRLYWYRQTLGQGPEFLTYFQNEAQLEKSRLLSDRFSAERPKGSFSTLEIQRTEQGDSAMYLCASSPGQGAQPQYFGPGTRLTVL.

On this clone: The read terminates 3 residues before the CDR3 end, so the remaining end is supplied by the germline J gene. The chain couples TRBV27 to TRBJ2-2; 7 positions match TRBD1. V gave up 5 bases and J gave up 2 bases; unmatched junction bases: 5. CDR1 is MNHEY and CDR2 is SMNVEV in the germline V gene (reference sequence). The CDR3 is 15 amino acids. The chain's CDR3 is CASSPGTVNTGELFF. The part of the CDR3 DNA that was read is TGTGCCAGCAGTCCAGGGACAGTTAACACCGGGGAG.

Remarks on this clone: The CDR3 extends 3 residues past the end of the read, so its final part is completed from the germline J gene. V usage is TRBV10-1 and J usage is TRBJ2-6, with a possible D match to TRBD2 (5 bases). This CDR3 is 17 amino acids long. Germline V gene sequence: CDR1 WNHNN, CDR2 SYGVQD (reference sequence). Between the trimmed V and J ends, which lost 4 bases and 0 bases, there was a span of 13 bases. The covered CDR3 bases are TGCGCCAGCAGTGTCCCCCCGGACTGCTCTGGGGCCAACGTC. This codes for CASSVPPDCSGANV. The complete CDR3 sequence is CASSVPPDCSGANVLTF.

Turning to this clone: The read comes to an end 3 residues before the CDR3 does, leaving the germline J gene to fill in the end. This sequence joins TRBV7-8 and TRBJ1-2, with D possibly matching TRBD1 (5 bases). Germline CDR1 SGHVS, CDR2 FQNEAQ. Trimming shortened V by 5 bases and J by 2 bases, and 12 bases separated the two germline ends. CDR3 length: 14 amino acids. CDR3 sequence: CASSPRQTNYGYTF. The CDR3 bases that were read are TGTGCCAGCAGCCCCAGACAGACGAACTATGGC.

A remark on this clone: The sequence runs out 3 residues before the end of the CDR3; the remainder is reconstructed from the germline J gene. The chain has TRBV2 and TRBJ2-1; TRBD2 matches at 10 bases. Germline loops: CDR1 SNHLY, CDR2 FYNNEI. Losses at the gene ends were 6 bases for V and 8 bases for J; bases not matched to a gene: 10. The CDR3 covers 15 residues. CDR3 sequence: CASREAASGSYEQFF. The CDR3 bases that were read are TGTGCCAGCAGGGAGGCGGCTAGCGGGAGTTATGAG.

Points on this clone: The read comes to an end 3 residues before the CDR3 does, leaving the germline J gene to fill in the end. The rearrangement uses TRBV2 and TRBJ2-7; D uncertain. Trimming took off 7 bases at V and 4 bases at J, with 17 bases between the two ends. CDR3 length: 14 amino acids. Germline assignment: CDR1 SNHLY and CDR2 FYNNEI. The sequenced CDR3 bases are TGTGCCAGCAAATCCCCGGGTACTGGGTACGAG. Translated: CASKSPGTGYE. The full-length CDR3 reads as CASKSPGTGYEQYF.

In the case of this clone: The read ends 3 residues before the CDR3 terminus; that terminus is restored from the germline J gene. V gene TRBV19 combines with J gene TRBJ1-5; tentatively, D is TRBD1 (5 bases). CDR3 length: 16 residues. V was cut by 2 bases and J by 3 bases, with 14 bases left in between. The germline V gene has CDR1 LNHDA and CDR2 SQIVND (reference sequence). The CDR3 DNA, read in part, is TGTGCCAGTAGTATAAAGTCATGGGACTTCAATCAGCCC. Its protein product is CASSIKSWDFNQP. The whole CDR3 sequence is CASSIKSWDFNQPQHF.

In the case of this clone: The missing CDR3 end, 3 residues past where the read stops, is filled in from the germline J gene. V is TRBV30 and J is TRBJ1-6; D is unclear. The V end was cut by 0 bases, the J end by 9 bases, with 12 bases between. This CDR3 is built from 14 residues. Germline lookup yields CDR1 GTSNPN and CDR2 SVGIG (reference sequence). This CDR3 is CAWSVSRYFSPLHF. Partial CDR3 DNA: TGTGCCTGGAGTGTTTCCAGGTACTTTTCACCC.

With respect to this clone: The read finishes 3 residues shy of the CDR3 end, and the germline J gene is used to complete it. The rearrangement uses TRBV5-1 and TRBJ2-1; 11 bases are shared with TRBD2. Germline-derived CDR1 and CDR2 are SGHRS and YFSETQ. J was trimmed by 9 bases and V by 5 bases; bases with no gene match: 4. The CDR3 covers 13 residues. The CDR3 loop is CASRSSGRSEQFF. The CDR3 bases that were read are TGCGCCAGCAGATCTAGCGGGAGGTCTGAG.

Turning to this clone: The read comes to an end 3 residues before the CDR3 does, leaving the germline J gene to fill in the end. This sequence joins TRBV30 and TRBJ2-4, with 10 bases lining up with TRBD1. The ends lost 5 bases at V and 3 bases at J; junction bases unmatched: 7. The CDR3 runs to 15 residues. In germline, CDR1 is GTSNPN, CDR2 SVGIG (reference sequence). The sequenced part of the CDR3 DNA is TGTGCCTGGTCGGGACAGGGGCAGGACAAAAACATT. Translated, it gives CAWSGQGQDKNI. The CDR3 reads in full as CAWSGQGQDKNIQYF.

The CDR3: CASSSGGPEQFF. The sequenced part of the CDR3 DNA is TGTGCCAGCAGCTCGGGGGGTCCTGAG. The V call is TRBV5-4, the J call TRBJ2-1; TRBD2 matches 7 bases. The observed sequence ends 3 residues before the CDR3 terminus, with the missing tail filled in from the germline J gene. The germline V gene has CDR1 SGHNT and CDR2 YYREEE (reference sequence). The CDR3 loop spans 12 amino acids. Germline trimming cut 3 bases from V and 9 bases from J; bases unmatched to any gene: 3. The full variable domain, in which reference TRBV5-4 and TRBJ2-1 provide the parts outside the CDR3, is ETGVTQSPTHLIKTRGQQVTLRCSSQSGHNTVSWYQQALGQGPQFIFQYYREEENGRGNFPPRFSGLQFPNYSSELNVNALELDDSALYLCASSSGGPEQFFGPGTRLTVL.